The 28 T cell receptor beta chains reported below all come from one sample, sequenced in a study of blood T cells in healthy people across ages. For the second PCR, which ran for roughly 6 to 11 cycles, a sample-barcoded 5' primer and a J-beta primer mix were used. TCRdb recomputed calls from the 5' RACE reads with MiXCR, one row per CDR3 protein. Of some 780,000 distinct CDR3 sequences in the sample, around 50% were seen once. Input material: blood. The receptors were gathered from a man in his forties in good health.

V gene TRBV7-9 combines with J gene TRBJ2-7; the match to TRBD1 covers 12 bases. V shed 5 bases and J 0 bases; nucleotides not matched to a gene: 8. This CDR3 contains 17 residues. Germline V gene lookup returns CDR1 SEHNR and CDR2 FQNEAQ (reference sequence). CDR3 sequence: CASSPGTGGYTSYEQYF. DNA of the CDR3: TGTGCCAGCAGCCCTGGGACAGGGGGCTACACCTCCTACGAGCAGTACTTC.

This chain joins TRBV12-3 or TRBV12-4 and TRBJ2-7; D not resolved. This CDR3 has 13 amino acids. Trimming stripped 5 bases from V and 3 bases from J, with 11 bases between. In DNA, the CDR3 is TGTGCCAGCAGTCCCCAACTCCTCTACGAGCAGTACTTC. It yields the protein CASSPQLLYEQYF.

This clonotype has a handful of counts. V gene TRBV7-9 combines with J gene TRBJ1-1; D gene uncertain. The CDR3 length is 12 residues. Deletions cut 7 bases from V and 8 bases from J, with 14 bases between. Germline lookup yields CDR1 SEHNR and CDR2 FQNEAQ (reference sequence). CDR3 protein: CASTKEGAEAFF. The CDR3 nucleotides are TGTGCCAGCACAAAGGAGGGAGCGGAAGCTTTCTTT.

The rearrangement uses TRBV12-3 or TRBV12-4 and TRBJ1-2, with D possibly being TRBD1 (6 bases). V dropped 4 bases and J dropped 1 base, with 16 bases sitting between them. The CDR3 is 16 amino acids. DNA of the CDR3: TGTGCCAGCAGTTCAGTTTTTGGGGGCGTTAACTATGGCTACACCTTC. It yields the protein CASSSVFGGVNYGYTF.

Comments on this clonotype: A junction end diverges from the germline sequence, so it may reflect a read error. This sequence joins TRBV27 and TRBJ2-7; D unresolved. The CDR3 is 15 residues long. The germline V gene encodes CDR1 MNHEY and CDR2 SMNVEV (reference sequence). CDR3 loop: CVSSLFLGRLYEQYF. As DNA, the CDR3 is TGTGTCAGCAGTTTATTCCTAGGTCGGCTCTACGAGCAGTATTTC.

A few counts support this clonotype. The chain joins TRBV20-1 to TRBJ2-3, with a possible D match to TRBD2 (5 bases). The germline V gene has CDR1 DFQATT and CDR2 SNEGSKA (reference sequence). The CDR3 length is 15 residues. Trimming removed 6 bases from V and 5 bases from J, with 21 bases in between. CDR3 in DNA: TGCAGTGCAAGAACAGTGAGCGGCCGGGGAGATACGCAGTATTTT. Translating it yields CSARTVSGRGDTQYF.

The rearrangement uses TRBV6-2 or TRBV6-3 and TRBJ2-5; D is perhaps TRBD1 or TRBD2 (5 bases each). Trimming pared 5 bases from V and 13 bases from J, leaving 20 bases between. From germline, CDR1 is MNHEY and CDR2 SVGEGT. The CDR3 is 13 residues long. The CDR3 reads CASSPRTGRRWYF. The CDR3 coding sequence is TGTGCCAGCAGTCCCAGGACGGGACGCAGATGGTACTTC.

The rearrangement joins TRBV6-5 to TRBJ2-6; 7 bases fit TRBD1. The V segment lost 6 bases and the J segment 2 bases; nucleotides outside the gene matches: 4. The CDR3 totals 15 residues. Per the germline V gene, CDR1 is MNHEY and CDR2 is SVGAGI. In DNA, the CDR3 is TGTGCCAGCAGATATGGACAGGCTGGGGCCAACGTCCTGACTTTC. Residues: CASRYGQAGANVLTF.

The chain carries TRBV24-1 and TRBJ2-7, with D uncertain. V was shortened by 7 bases and J by 3 bases, with 9 bases between the two germline ends. Germline V gene lookup returns CDR1 KGHDR and CDR2 SFDVKD. The CDR3 is made up of 12 amino acids. The CDR3 bases are TGTGCCACCAGCGAACACCGCTACGAGCAGTACTTC. It encodes CATSEHRYEQYF.

The CDR3 region has the DNA TGTGCCAGCAGCCGAAGACAGAAAGAGACCCAGTACTTC. It codes for CASSRRQKETQYF. V and J are TRBV7-9 and TRBJ2-7; perhaps TRBD1 as D (5 bases). With the DNA end fitting TRBJ2-5 better, the J assignment may be wrong. The V gene's germline CDR1 is SEHNR and CDR2 FQNEAQ (reference sequence). The CDR3 length is 13 residues.

This chain uses TRBV3-1 with TRBJ2-5; D is tentatively TRBD1 or TRBD2 (5 bases each). CDR1 and CDR2 from the germline V gene are LGHDT and YNNKEL (reference sequence). Deletions cut 0 bases from V and 6 bases from J, with 14 bases between. The CDR3 sequence is 15 residues long. CDR3 bases: TGTGCCAGCAGCCAAGATGCGAGGGGAGTGCAGACCCAGTACTTC. Its translation is CASSQDARGVQTQYF.

This clonotype turned up a few times. The chain uses TRBV7-9 and TRBJ2-4; 7 positions match TRBD1. V shed 5 bases, J shed 9 bases, and the junction held 7 bases outside the gene matches. Germline CDR1 is SEHNR and CDR2 is FQNEAQ (reference sequence). The CDR3 is 13 amino acids. CDR3 protein: CASSLGTESIQYF. In nucleotides, the CDR3 is TGTGCCAGCAGCCTCGGGACAGAGAGCATTCAGTACTTC.

CDR3 nucleotide sequence: TGCAGTCAAACAGGAGTCTCCTACAATGAGCAGTTCTTC. Residues: CSQTGVSYNEQFF. This rearrangement joins TRBV20-1 to TRBJ2-1; tentatively, D is TRBD1 (5 bases). This CDR3 has 13 amino acids. V was cut by 8 bases and J by 0 bases, with 11 bases left in between. Looked up from germline, CDR1 is DFQATT and CDR2 is SNEGSKA (reference sequence).

This clonotype has more than one count but fewer than ten. The junction departs from germline at one end; a sequencing error may be responsible. The chain joins TRBV18 to TRBJ2-3, with D unclear. The CDR3 extends over 16 amino acids. CDR1 and CDR2 from the germline V gene are KGHSH and LQKENI. CDR3 in amino acids: CASSPRGSSSTDTQYF. CDR3 in DNA: TGTGCCAGCTCCCCACGTGGCAGTTCTAGCACAGATACGCAGTATTTT.

The chain uses TRBV30 and TRBJ2-3; D is ambiguous. The CDR3 has 10 residues. Germline CDR1 reads GTSNPN; CDR2 reads SVGIG (reference sequence). Deletions cut 2 bases from V and 8 bases from J, with 5 bases between. The CDR3 loop reads CAWSTVTQYF. The CDR3 DNA reads TGTGCCTGGAGTACGGTTACGCAGTATTTT. The whole variable domain, remainder taken from reference TRBV30 and TRBJ2-3, is SQTIHQWPATLVQPVGSPLSLECTVEGTSNPNLYWYRQAAGRGLQLLFYSVGIGQISSEVPQNLSASRPQDRQFILSSKKLLLSDSGFYLCAWSTVTQYFGPGTRLTVL.

The chain is built from TRBV7-9 and TRBJ2-1; TRBD2 matches 14 bases. This CDR3 is 18 amino acids long. J gave up 9 bases and V 0 bases, and 10 bases lay outside the gene matches. Germline CDR1 and CDR2: SEHNR and FQNEAQ (reference sequence). CDR3 nucleotides: TGTGCCAGCAGCTTAGCGCGGGGACTAGCGGGAGAGGATCGTGAGCAGTTCTTC. It encodes CASSLARGLAGEDREQFF.

A note on this clonotype: A junction boundary mismatches the germline segment, possibly from a read error. The chain is built from TRBV6-6 and TRBJ1-6; D gene unclear. In germline, CDR1 is MNHNY, CDR2 SVGAGI (reference sequence). The CDR3 runs to 13 residues. The CDR3 region has the DNA TGTGCCAGCACAGTCACCTACAATTCACCCCTCCACTTT. Protein sequence: CASTVTYNSPLHF.

The CDR3 DNA is TGCGCCAGCAGCCAAGATCCAGCTTCAGATACGCAGTATTTT. It is translated as CASSQDPASDTQYF. The V call is TRBV4-3, the J call TRBJ2-3, with unresolved D. V lost 0 bases and J lost 4, with 8 bases in between. The CDR3 is 14 amino acids. In germline, CDR1 is LGHNA, CDR2 YSLEER.

Here the CDR3 reads CASSKSGGGTNEKLFF. Here the CDR3 DNA reads TGTGCCAGCAGCAAGTCAGGGGGCGGCACTAATGAAAAACTGTTTTTT. The chain uses TRBV28 and TRBJ1-4, with 8 bases identical to TRBD1. Germline values: CDR1 MDHEN, CDR2 SYDVKM. The trim removed 6 bases at V and 2 bases at J, leaving 8 bases unmatched. The CDR3 covers 16 residues. Drawing the rest from reference TRBV28 and TRBJ1-4, the complete variable domain is DVKVTQSSRYLVKRTGEKVFLECVQDMDHENMFWYRQDPGLGLRLIYFSYDVKMKEKGDIPEGYSVSREKKERFSLILESASTNQTSMYLCASSKSGGGTNEKLFFGSGTQLSVL.

This clonotype was recorded at least ten times. The rearrangement joins TRBV4-2 to TRBJ2-7; TRBD1 is a possible D gene (6 bases). CDR3 length: 13 amino acids. Germline values: CDR1 LGHNA, CDR2 YNFKEQ. With 2 bases removed from V and 5 bases from J, the gap between germline ends came to 10 bases. This CDR3 reads CASSQQGLDEQYF. CDR3 nucleotides: TGTGCCAGCAGCCAACAGGGGCTCGACGAGCAGTACTTC.

The chain joins TRBV5-6 to TRBJ2-5, with D possibly being TRBD1 (5 bases). The CDR3 extends over 12 amino acids. Germline assignment: CDR1 SGHDT and CDR2 YYEEEE. Trimming cost V 7 bases and J 7 bases, with 14 bases left between them. CDR3 in DNA: TGTGCCAGCCAGGGCGACCCTAGGACCCAGTACTTC. This codes for CASQGDPRTQYF. Supplemented by reference TRBV5-6 and TRBJ2-5, the full variable domain reads DAGVTQSPTHLIKTRGQQVTLRCSPKSGHDTVSWYQQALGQGPQFIFQYYEEEERQRGNFPDRFSGHQFPNYSSELNVNALLLGDSALYLCASQGDPRTQYFGPGTRLLVL.

There are a few counts of this clonotype. The chain carries TRBV7-6 and TRBJ2-5, with 9 bases lining up with TRBD2. Germline V CDR1 and CDR2: SGHVS, FNYEAQ. J was trimmed by 2 bases and V by 1 base; bases with no gene match: 5. The CDR3 consists of 16 residues. The CDR3 coding sequence is TGTGCCAGCAGCTTAGGGTCTAGCGGGACACAAGAGACCCAGTACTTC. Translation: CASSLGSSGTQETQYF.

The chain has TRBV29-1 and TRBJ2-3; D not resolved. This CDR3 has 14 amino acids. V was trimmed by 7 bases and J by 6 bases, leaving 20 bases between them. CDR1 is SQVTM, CDR2 ANQGSEA, per germline. For the CDR3, the DNA is TGCAGCGCCCAATCTCTAGGGATCACGGATACGCAGTATTTT. Translating gives CSAQSLGITDTQYF.

The rearrangement uses TRBV13 and TRBJ2-1, with 8 bases that match TRBD2. Germline-derived CDR1 and CDR2 are PRHDT and FYEKMQ (reference sequence). This CDR3 spans 13 amino acids. V shed 10 bases and J 8 bases; nucleotides not matched to a gene: 10. The CDR3 coding sequence is TGTGCCACCACGGCCCGGGGGGGTGATGAGCAGTTCTTC. This sequence encodes CATTARGGDEQFF.

The genes are TRBV19 and TRBJ2-1; D is possibly TRBD1 (6 bases). V was trimmed by 6 bases and J by 2 bases, leaving 17 bases between them. The CDR3 spans 16 residues. Germline CDR1 reads LNHDA; CDR2 reads SQIVND (reference sequence). The CDR3 bases are TGTGCCAGTAGACTATCACCGGGACACCCCTACAATGAGCAGTTCTTC. Translation: CASRLSPGHPYNEQFF. The whole variable domain, filled in from reference TRBV19 and TRBJ2-1, reads DGGITQSPKYLFRKEGQNVTLSCEQNLNHDAMYWYRQDPGQGLRLIYYSQIVNDFQKGDIAEGYSVSREKKESFPLTVTSAQKNPTAFYLCASRLSPGHPYNEQFFGPGTRLTVL.

V is TRBV11-2 and J is TRBJ2-1; D gene uncertain. Germline V lookup: CDR1 SGHAT, CDR2 FQNNGV. The CDR3 runs 14 residues. V shed 4 bases and J shed 4 bases, with 11 bases lying between them. The CDR3 DNA reads TGTGCCAGCAGCTCCAAGGCCATATACAATGAGCAGTTCTTC. It specifies CASSSKAIYNEQFF.

The chain joins TRBV12-3 or TRBV12-4 to TRBJ2-3, with TRBD1 matching over 7 bases. The trim removed 6 bases at V and 2 bases at J, leaving 11 bases unmatched. This CDR3 is 16 amino acids long. The CDR3 here is CASRPATGAITDTQYF. As DNA, the CDR3 is TGTGCCAGCAGACCAGCCACAGGGGCCATCACAGATACGCAGTATTTT.

This clonotype was observed a few times. The chain recombines TRBV6-2 or TRBV6-3 with TRBJ2-5; D is possibly TRBD2 (5 bases). V was shortened by 6 bases and J by 1 base, with 12 bases between the two germline ends. The CDR3 contains 14 residues. Germline V gene sequence: CDR1 MNHEY, CDR2 SVGEGT. CDR3 sequence (DNA): TGTGCCAGCAGCTATACTAGTTCCCAAGAGACCCAGTACTTC. Translated: CASSYTSSQETQYF.